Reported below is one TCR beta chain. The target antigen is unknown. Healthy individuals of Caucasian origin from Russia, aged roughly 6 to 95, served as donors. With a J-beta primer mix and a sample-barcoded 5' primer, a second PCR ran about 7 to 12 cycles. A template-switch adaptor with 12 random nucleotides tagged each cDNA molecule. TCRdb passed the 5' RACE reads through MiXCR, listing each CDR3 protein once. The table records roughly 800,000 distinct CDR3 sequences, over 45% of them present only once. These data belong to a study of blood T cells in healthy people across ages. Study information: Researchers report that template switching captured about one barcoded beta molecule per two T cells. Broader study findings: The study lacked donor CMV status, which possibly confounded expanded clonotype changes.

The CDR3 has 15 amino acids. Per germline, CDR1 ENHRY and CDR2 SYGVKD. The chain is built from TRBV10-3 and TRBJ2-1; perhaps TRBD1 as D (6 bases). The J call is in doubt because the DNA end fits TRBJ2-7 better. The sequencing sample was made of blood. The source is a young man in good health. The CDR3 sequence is CAISEGQSSYNEQYF. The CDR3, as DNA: TGTGCCATCAGTGAGGGACAGAGCTCCTACAATGAGCAGTACTTC.